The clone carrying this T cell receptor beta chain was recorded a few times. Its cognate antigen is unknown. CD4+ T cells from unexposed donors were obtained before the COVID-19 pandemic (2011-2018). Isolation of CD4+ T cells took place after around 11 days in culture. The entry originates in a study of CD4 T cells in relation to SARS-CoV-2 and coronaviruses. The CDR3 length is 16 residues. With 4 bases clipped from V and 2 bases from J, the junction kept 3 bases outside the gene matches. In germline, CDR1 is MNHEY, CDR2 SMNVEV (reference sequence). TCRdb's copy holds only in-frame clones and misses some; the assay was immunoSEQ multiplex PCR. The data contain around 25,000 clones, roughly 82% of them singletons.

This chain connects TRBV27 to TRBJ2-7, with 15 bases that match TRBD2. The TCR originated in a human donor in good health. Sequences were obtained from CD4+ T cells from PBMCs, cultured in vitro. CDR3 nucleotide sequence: TGTGCCAGCAGTTGGACTAGCGGGGGGGCCCCCTACGAGCAGTACTTC. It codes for CASSWTSGGAPYEQYF.